A selection of T cell receptor beta chains follows, all from one sample in a study of blood T cell repertoires in COVID-19. Some clones are missing from TCRdb's copy, which holds only in-frame ones; the method was immunoSEQ multiplex PCR. The sample yields about 98,000 clones, approximately 86% seen once. Input material: peripheral blood. These receptors originate from a man over 45 with acute or convalescent COVID-19. CDR3s include the opening cysteine and the closing phenylalanine or tryptophan. The D gene is left open where the match is weak. For some rows the clone size is stated as once, few or many, or as a class when expanded; others skip it.

D gene | clone size | J gene | V gene | CDR3 length | CDR3 protein | CDR3 DNA
TRBD1 | - | TRBJ1-6 | TRBV27 | 13 | CASRRQGERPLHF | TGTGCCAGCCGACGACAGGGGGAGAGACCCCTCCACTTT
TRBD1 | - | TRBJ2-3 | TRBV6-1 | 12 | CASSEEDRGLYF | TGTGCCAGCAGTGAAGAAGACAGGGGTCTGTATTTT
TRBD1 | - | TRBJ2-3 | TRBV6-5 | 15 | CASSNRDRGHDTQYF | TGTGCCAGCAGTAACCGGGACAGGGGGCATGATACGCAGTATTTT
- | - | TRBJ1-1 | TRBV5-4 | 16 | CASSASGTSLRSEAFF | TGTGCCAGCAGCGCTTCCGGGACTTCTCTCAGGAGTGAAGCTTTCTTT
- | - | TRBJ2-5 | TRBV29-1 | 16 | CSVGRAPQATQETQYF | TGCAGCGTTGGAAGGGCCCCACAGGCCACCCAAGAGACCCAGTACTTC
- | - | TRBJ1-6 | TRBV7-9 | 15 | CASSSASGGRESLHF | TGTGCCAGCAGCTCCGCCTCGGGGGGTCGTGAGTCCCTCCACTTT
TRBD1 | - | TRBJ1-1 | TRBV5-1 | 13 | CASSLGTAIEAFF | TGCGCCAGCAGCCTAGGGACAGCGATTGAAGCTTTCTTT
- | - | TRBJ2-1 | TRBV5-1 | 13 | CASSLGYNNEQFF | TGCGCCAGCAGCTTGGGGTACAACAATGAGCAGTTCTTC
TRBD2 | - | TRBJ2-1 | TRBV10-2 | 13 | CASSESAGAEQFF | TGCGCCAGCAGTGAGTCGGCGGGAGCTGAGCAGTTCTTC
- | - | TRBJ2-1 | TRBV4-1 | 16 | CASSQDRSTSPTEQFF | TGCGCCAGCAGCCAAGATCGATCCACTAGCCCCACGGAGCAGTTCTTC
- | - | TRBJ1-2 | TRBV21-1 | 22 | CASSHEHPGHGRGPSHTYGYTF | TGTGCCAGCAGCCATGAACATCCGGGCCACGGCAGGGGCCCATCCCATACCTATGGCTACACCTTC
TRBD1 | - | TRBJ2-5 | TRBV7-2 | 18 | CASRLGTGTLPTQETQYF | TGTGCCAGCAGACTCGGGACAGGAACACTCCCAACCCAAGAGACCCAGTACTTC
TRBD2 | once | TRBJ2-1 | TRBV9 | 15 | CASSVVAGVWNEQFF | TGTGCCAGCAGCGTAGTAGCGGGAGTGTGGAATGAGCAGTTCTTC
- | - | TRBJ2-7 | TRBV23-1 | 16 | CASSQSLAGSFYEQYF | TGCGCCAGCAGTCAATCGTTGGCGGGGTCGTTCTACGAGCAGTACTTC
- | - | TRBJ1-1 | TRBV6-5 | 15 | CASSPRDRRNTEAFF | TGTGCCAGCAGTCCTCGCGACAGGCGGAACACTGAAGCTTTCTTT
TRBD1 | once | TRBJ1-1 | TRBV29-1 | 13 | CSATGQLDTEAFF | TGCAGCGCTACGGGACAGCTTGACACTGAAGCTTTCTTT
- | once | TRBJ2-3 | TRBV11-3 | 15 | CASSRQQRGADTQYF | TGTGCCAGCAGCAGACAACAACGGGGTGCAGATACGCAGTATTTT
- | - | TRBJ1-2 | TRBV15 | 15 | CATSRDYGGVSGYTF | TGTGCCACCAGCAGAGATTATGGGGGGGTGAGTGGCTACACCTTC
- | - | TRBJ2-7 | TRBV19 | 16 | CASSNLRVILAGEQYF | TGTGCCAGTAGTAATCTCAGGGTTATACTGGCAGGCGAGCAGTACTTC
- | - | TRBJ2-1 | TRBV9 | 18 | CASSAPITQGRVYNEQFF | TGTGCCAGCAGCGCCCCGATCACGCAGGGTCGGGTATACAATGAGCAGTTCTTC
TRBD2 | - | TRBJ2-3 | TRBV6-5 | 14 | CACKLAEGTDTQYF | TGTGCCTGCAAACTAGCGGAGGGCACAGATACGCAGTATTTT
TRBD1 | - | TRBJ2-7 | TRBV7-8 | 15 | CASSLAGGPRYEQYF | TGTGCCAGCAGCTTAGCAGGGGGCCCTCGGTACGAGCAGTACTTC
- | few | TRBJ2-2 | TRBV7-9 | 12 | CASSLRAGELFF | TGTGCCAGCAGCCTCCGTGCCGGGGAGCTGTTTTTT
- | - | TRBJ2-5 | TRBV2 | 13 | CASSEALIGKAHF | TGTGCCAGCAGTGAAGCGCTTATTGGAAAAGCGCACTTC
TRBD2 | - | TRBJ2-1 | TRBV10-3 | 15 | CAIRQSGRLYNEQFF | TGTGCCATCCGACAAAGCGGGAGGCTCTACAATGAGCAGTTCTTC
TRBD2 | - | TRBJ2-1 | TRBV7-2 | 14 | CASSLGTSGREQFF | TGTGCCAGCAGCTTAGGAACTAGCGGGAGAGAGCAGTTCTTC